The 4 T cell receptor beta chains listed next were all sequenced from one sample in a study of blood T cell repertoires in COVID-19. Here immunoSEQ multiplex PCR was the method, and the copy in TCRdb shows in-frame clones only, minus some. This sample has around 150,000 clones; around 80% occur once, and the top ten carry approximately 19%. The sequenced sample consisted of peripheral blood. The receptors shown here come from a woman of 80 years or more with acute or convalescent COVID-19.

The V call is TRBV7-2, the J call TRBJ1-5; no clear D. The V and J ends lost 1 base and 0 bases respectively, with 7 bases between them. The CDR3 contains 15 residues. Germline assignment: CDR1 SGHTA and CDR2 FQGNSA. The CDR3 here is CASSLDSNSNQPQHF. The DNA of the CDR3 is TGTGCCAGCAGCTTAGACAGTAATAGCAATCAGCCCCAGCATTTT.

V usage is TRBV29-1 and J usage is TRBJ1-4; 9 bases are shared with TRBD1. J lost 7 bases, V lost 6 bases, and 6 bases had no gene match. CDR3 length: 13 amino acids. Germline V gene data show CDR1 as SQVTM and CDR2 as ANQGSEA. CDR3 DNA sequence: TGCAGCGTGAAGGGACAGGGAGCTGAAAAACTGTTTTTT. This translates into CSVKGQGAEKLFF.

J is TRBJ2-5 and V is TRBV23-1; 8 nucleotides match TRBD1. TRBV23-1 is an ORF, with its function uncertain. This CDR3 spans 13 amino acids. V shed 9 bases and J 5 bases; nucleotides not matched to a gene: 8. The CDR3 bases are TGCGCCAGTGGACAGGGAATTTGGGAGACCCAGTACTTC. It yields the protein CASGQGIWETQYF.

V is TRBV19 and J is TRBJ2-2, with 14 bases identical to TRBD2. Germline lookup yields CDR1 LNHDA and CDR2 SQIVND (reference sequence). Germline trimming cut 5 bases from V and 0 bases from J; bases unmatched to any gene: 2. CDR3 length: 17 residues. CDR3 region: CASSGTSGRPNTGELFF. DNA of the CDR3: TGTGCCAGTAGTGGGACTAGCGGGAGACCGAACACCGGGGAGCTGTTTTTT.